The 5 T cell receptor beta chains listed next were all sequenced from one sample in a study of T cells in Graves' hyperthyroidism and ophthalmopathy. Researchers took RNA transcripts and amplified the TCR beta CDR3 regions from them. HTBI primers were used for first-round RT-PCR of the TCR CDR3. Using its own MiXCR run on the multiplex PCR reads, TCRdb lists one record per CDR3 protein. The data hold more than 550,000 distinct CDR3 sequences, with 15% to 20% observed a single time. Sequencing was done on a sample of blood. The receptors shown here come from a man aged 45-60 years with Graves' hyperthyroidism.

This clonotype came up many times. The rearrangement uses TRBV29-1 and TRBJ2-2; TRBD2 matches 8 bases. With 4 bases clipped from V and 0 bases from J, the junction kept 4 bases outside the gene matches. This CDR3 spans 15 amino acids. Germline lookup yields CDR1 SQVTM and CDR2 ANQGSEA. The CDR3 loop is CSVVAGRANTGELFF. In nucleotides, the CDR3 is TGCAGCGTTGTAGCCGGGAGGGCGAACACCGGGGAGCTGTTTTTT.

This clonotype occurred many times. V usage is TRBV9 and J usage is TRBJ2-7, with TRBD1 matching 7 bases. The CDR3 extends over 15 amino acids. Losses at the gene ends were 4 bases for V and 4 bases for J; bases not matched to a gene: 11. Per the germline V gene, CDR1 is SGDLS and CDR2 is YYNGEE. The CDR3 loop is CASSTTGTEGYEQYF. CDR3 in DNA: TGTGCCAGCAGCACCACCGGGACAGAGGGGTACGAGCAGTACTTC.

This sequence joins TRBV30 and TRBJ1-1; 8 bases are shared with TRBD1. V trimming: 8 bases; J trimming: 0 bases; junction bases outside the gene matches: 8. Germline V gene sequence: CDR1 GTSNPN, CDR2 SVGIG (reference sequence). The CDR3 loop spans 14 amino acids. The CDR3, as DNA: TGTGCCCGGGCCCGGACAGGGATGAACACTGAAGCTTTCTTT. Its protein product is CARARTGMNTEAFF.

At least ten counts were recorded for this clonotype. The V gene is TRBV12-3 or TRBV12-4, the J gene TRBJ1-1, with 7 nucleotides matching TRBD1. The CDR3 runs 13 residues. V was pared by 6 bases and J by 4 bases, with 5 bases of the junction left unmatched. The CDR3 nucleotides are TGTGCCAGCAGCTCTTCAGGGGGCACTGAAGCTTTCTTT. It encodes CASSSSGGTEAFF.

This clonotype showed up many times. The rearrangement uses TRBV30 and TRBJ1-1; 7 positions match TRBD1. The CDR3 loop spans 11 amino acids. Germline values: CDR1 GTSNPN, CDR2 SVGIG (reference sequence). The trim removed 4 bases at V and 6 bases at J, leaving 2 bases unmatched. This CDR3 reads CAWKQGPEAFF. The DNA for the CDR3 is TGTGCCTGGAAACAGGGGCCTGAAGCTTTCTTT.